This entry is about one T cell receptor (beta chain). Its antigen remains unknown. This entry is derived from a study of human T cells and chemical hapten exposure. Study-level results: Unchanged with DPC sensitization were TCRs above 1 in 1000 frequency.

V lost 4 bases and J 14 bases, leaving 19 bases between the germline ends. The germline V gene has CDR1 SNHLY and CDR2 FYNNEI. The CDR3 is made up of 13 amino acids. Via MiXCR, TCRdb re-called the RACE reads, giving one row per CDR3 protein. This sample has roughly 150,000 distinct CDR3 sequences, with about 10% found just once. Time point specified: patch test 2, 6 weeks after DPC sensitization. Sample treatment: therapeutic diphenylcyclopropenone sensitization with weekly scalp DPC. The receptor comes from a woman in her fifties or sixties with alopecia areata. Some clones in this sample may be carry-over from other donors' samples. The rearrangement joins TRBV2 to TRBJ2-3; D is unclear. This sample comprised whole blood, obtained in connection with sensitization to the hapten diphenylcyclopropenone (DPC). The CDR3 coding sequence is TGTGCCAGCAGTGCGGAGATGGGTTACATTCGGTATTTT. It translates to CASSAEMGYIRYF.